Following are 27 T cell receptor beta chains from one sample sequenced in a study of cytomegalovirus exposure and HLA in healthy donors. The PCR contained 60 Vbeta and 13 Jbeta primers. TCRdb's table, derived via immunoSEQ multiplex PCR, lists solely in-frame clones and lacks some. Recorded here are about 65,000 clones; the top ten clones represent approximately 15%. Sequenced material: PBMCs. Receptors originate from a boy aged 5-17 years in good health and CMV-seronegative.

The V and J genes are TRBV30 and TRBJ1-5, with TRBD1 as a possible D gene (5 bases). Germline loops: CDR1 GTSNPN, CDR2 SVGIG (reference sequence). Trimming left V 2 bases short and J 4 bases short, with 9 bases between. This CDR3 is 13 amino acids long. CDR3 nucleotide sequence: TGTGCCTGGAGTATCAGGGCGAATCAGCCCCAGCATTTT. Translating it yields CAWSIRANQPQHF.

The J gene is TRBJ2-2, the V gene TRBV10-1; TRBD1 might be the D (8 bases). Germline assignment: CDR1 WNHNN and CDR2 SYGVQD (reference sequence). V was pared by 3 bases and J by 4 bases, with 18 bases between. The CDR3 length is 17 residues. CDR3 DNA: TGCGCCAGCAGTGATTCCGGACAGGGAGGGGGCACCGGGGAGCTGTTTTTT. Protein product: CASSDSGQGGGTGELFF.

The V and J genes are TRBV5-6 and TRBJ2-2; D may be TRBD1 (6 bases). The germline V gene encodes CDR1 SGHDT and CDR2 YYEEEE. Trimming removed 2 bases at V and 5 bases at J, with 10 bases between. There are 14 residues in the CDR3. The CDR3 DNA reads as TGTGCCAGCAGCTTCAACAGGGAAACCGGGGAGCTGTTTTTT. Residues: CASSFNRETGELFF.

The chain couples TRBV30 to TRBJ1-2; TRBD1 is a possible D gene (5 bases). CDR1 is GTSNPN, CDR2 SVGIG, per germline (reference sequence). This CDR3 has 15 residues. Between the trimmed V and J ends, which lost 3 bases and 8 bases, there was a span of 22 bases. As DNA, the CDR3 is TGTGCCTGGAGCTTCCCCGCGGCCACCGGGGGGGGCTACACCTTC. Its protein product is CAWSFPAATGGGYTF.

This chain joins TRBV5-1 and TRBJ1-2; D ambiguous. Per germline, CDR1 SGHRS and CDR2 YFSETQ. V was pared by 3 bases and J by 8 bases, with 11 bases between. The length of the CDR3 is 12 residues. The CDR3 DNA follows: TGCGCCAGCAGCTACGAGCGGCTGGGCTACACCTTC. Translation: CASSYERLGYTF.

This rearrangement joins TRBV11-2 to TRBJ2-2; no clear D gene. This CDR3 is 14 amino acids long. With 1 base removed from V and 1 base from J, the gap between germline ends came to 4 bases. The germline V gene has CDR1 SGHAT and CDR2 FQNNGV. The CDR3 here is CASSLGQNTGELFF. The CDR3, as DNA: TGTGCCAGCAGCTTAGGTCAGAACACCGGGGAGCTGTTTTTT.

The chain has TRBV7-2 and TRBJ1-5; no clear D. The V end lost 0 bases, the J end lost 5 bases, and 11 bases lay between the germline ends. This CDR3 has 15 amino acids. CDR1 and CDR2 (germline): SGHTA, FQGNSA. The CDR3 sequence is CASSLATGNDQPQHF. In DNA form, the CDR3 reads TGTGCCAGCAGCTTAGCAACCGGGAATGATCAGCCCCAGCATTTT.

The V gene is TRBV5-5, the J gene TRBJ2-2; the match to TRBD2 covers 9 bases. The CDR3 covers 16 residues. V was clipped by 2 bases and J by 3 bases; unmatched bases: 5. Germline loops: CDR1 SGHKS, CDR2 YYEKEE (reference sequence). The CDR3 reads CASSFTSGSYTGELFF. DNA for the CDR3: TGTGCCAGCAGCTTCACTAGCGGGTCTTACACCGGGGAGCTGTTTTTT. Complete variable domain (other parts from reference TRBV5-5 and TRBJ2-2): DAGVTQSPTHLIKTRGQQVTLRCSPISGHKSVSWYQQVLGQGPQFIFQYYEKEERGRGNFPDRFSARQFPNYSSELNVNALLLGDSALYLCASSFTSGSYTGELFFGEGSRLTVL.

V is TRBV4-1 and J is TRBJ2-1; 11 positions match TRBD1. In germline, CDR1 is MGHRA, CDR2 YSYEKL. J was trimmed by 5 bases and V by 4 bases; bases with no gene match: 13. The length of the CDR3 is 18 residues. CDR3: CASSLTPPGTGGDNEQFF. The CDR3 region has the DNA TGCGCCAGCAGCCTCACGCCCCCCGGGACAGGGGGAGACAATGAGCAGTTCTTC.

This chain links TRBV5-1 with TRBJ2-3; the D is unclear. Trimming cost V 0 bases and J 0 bases, with 8 bases left between them. Germline V gene data show CDR1 as SGHRS and CDR2 as YFSETQ. This CDR3 contains 15 residues. CDR3 in DNA: TGCGCCAGCAGCTTGGCTTCGACTAGCACAGATACGCAGTATTTT. This gives the protein CASSLASTSTDTQYF.

J is TRBJ2-7 and V is TRBV6-5; TRBD1 agrees at 7 bases. Germline lookup yields CDR1 MNHEY and CDR2 SVGAGI. The CDR3 length is 14 residues. V lost 8 bases, J lost 7 bases, and 14 bases stayed unmatched. CDR3 coding DNA: TGTGCCAGCTCTCGCGGTAGGGGGCAGTCTGAGCAGTACTTC. Protein sequence: CASSRGRGQSEQYF.

The chain carries TRBV4-3 and TRBJ1-4; D call uncertain. Trimming removed 0 bases from V and 3 bases from J, with 8 bases in between. The V gene's germline CDR1 is LGHNA and CDR2 YSLEER. The CDR3 has 15 amino acids. The CDR3 DNA sequence: TGCGCCAGCAGCCAAGATGCGGTCCCTAATGAAAAACTGTTTTTT. Encoded protein: CASSQDAVPNEKLFF.

The genes are TRBV6-1 and TRBJ2-5, with TRBD1 identical over 7 bases. The junction had 10 bases not matched to a gene; V was cut back by 4 bases and J by 5 bases. From germline, CDR1 is MNHNS and CDR2 SASEGT. This CDR3 region has 15 residues. CDR3 in DNA: TGTGCCAGCAGTGCGGGACAGCGAGCCATGGAGACCCAGTACTTC. Amino acid sequence: CASSAGQRAMETQYF.

The gene calls are TRBV6-5 and TRBJ2-7, with a weak D call TRBD2 (6 bases). The V gene lost 6 bases and the J gene lost 2 bases, with 8 bases spanning the gap. Germline V gene lookup returns CDR1 MNHEY and CDR2 SVGAGI. The CDR3 extends over 12 amino acids. CDR3 nucleotides: TGTGCCAGCAGGGAGGGGCCCTACGAGCAGTACTTC. Translated: CASREGPYEQYF.

V is TRBV13 and J is TRBJ1-1, with 8 bases that match TRBD1. The CDR3 is 14 amino acids. V gave up 2 bases and J gave up 7 bases; unmatched junction bases: 6. Germline values: CDR1 PRHDT, CDR2 FYEKMQ (reference sequence). CDR3 in DNA: TGTGCCAGCAGCTTAATCGGACAGGGCCTTGAAGCTTTCTTT. Amino acid sequence: CASSLIGQGLEAFF.

The rearrangement joins TRBV7-9 to TRBJ1-2, with D possibly being TRBD1 (5 bases). This CDR3 comprises 12 residues. Germline CDR1 reads SEHNR; CDR2 reads FQNEAQ (reference sequence). Trimming removed 6 bases from V and 8 bases from J, with 13 bases in between. The CDR3 sequence: CASSQGYGGYTF. In DNA form, the CDR3 reads TGTGCCAGCAGTCAGGGTTATGGAGGCTACACCTTC.

The gene calls are TRBV19 and TRBJ1-2; 7 bases are a match to TRBD1. This CDR3 comprises 14 residues. Per the germline V gene, CDR1 is LNHDA and CDR2 is SQIVND (reference sequence). V lost 3 bases and J lost 6; bases outside the gene matches: 7. CDR3 sequence: CASSISRGKDGYTF. In nucleotides, the CDR3 is TGTGCCAGTAGTATCAGCAGGGGGAAGGATGGCTACACCTTC.

The chain recombines TRBV6-6 with TRBJ1-2, with a weak D call TRBD1 (6 bases). Per the germline V gene, CDR1 is MNHNY and CDR2 is SVGAGI (reference sequence). This CDR3 contains 15 residues. V was trimmed by 2 bases and J by 4 bases, leaving 14 bases between them. Here the CDR3 reads CASSYRQGMVYGYTF. The CDR3 DNA is TGTGCCAGCAGTTACCGGCAGGGGATGGTCTATGGCTACACCTTC.

The rearrangement uses TRBV7-6 and TRBJ2-5; D is possibly TRBD1 (5 bases). CDR3 length equals 15 residues. Germline CDR1 is SGHVS and CDR2 is FNYEAQ. V lost 2 bases and J lost 2, with 12 bases in between. The DNA for the CDR3 is TGTGCCAGCAGCTTAACGACAGCTATACAAGAGACCCAGTACTTC. This translates into CASSLTTAIQETQYF.

The chain has TRBV27 and TRBJ1-5; 8 positions agree with TRBD1. Germline loops: CDR1 MNHEY, CDR2 SMNVEV (reference sequence). The CDR3 runs 14 residues. V lost 8 bases, J lost 2 bases, and 5 bases stayed unmatched. The DNA of the CDR3 is TGTGCCAGCGGGGCCAGGGGGCGCAATCAGCCCCAGCATTTT. This translates into CASGARGRNQPQHF.

V gene TRBV5-4 combines with J gene TRBJ2-3; 7 bases agree with TRBD2. In germline, CDR1 is SGHNT, CDR2 YYREEE (reference sequence). CDR3 length: 15 residues. Germline trimming cut 4 bases from V and 0 bases from J; bases unmatched to any gene: 5. CDR3 coding DNA: TGTGCCAGCAGCCTGCCGGGAGGTAGCACAGATACGCAGTATTTT. It yields the protein CASSLPGGSTDTQYF.

Regarding this clone: The sample contains more than one DNA sequence encoding this CDR3. The chain carries TRBV19 and TRBJ1-2; 7 nucleotides align to TRBD1. J was trimmed by 4 bases and V by 3 bases; bases with no gene match: 5. The germline V gene encodes CDR1 LNHDA and CDR2 SQIVND (reference sequence). This CDR3 contains 14 residues. CDR3 sequence reads: CASSIDRATYGYTF. CDR3 DNA sequence: TGTGCCAGTAGTATCGACAGGGCTACCTATGGCTACACCTTC.

The V gene is TRBV6-5, the J gene TRBJ1-1; D is unresolved. The CDR3 length is 13 residues. Germline V lookup: CDR1 MNHEY, CDR2 SVGAGI. The V gene lost 6 bases and the J gene lost 1 base, with 9 bases spanning the gap. CDR3 DNA: TGTGCCAGCAGGTTCCCAGGGAACACTGAAGCTTTCTTT. The encoded protein is CASRFPGNTEAFF.

This sequence joins TRBV5-5 and TRBJ2-7; 9 bases match TRBD2. Germline CDR1 and CDR2: SGHKS and YYEKEE (reference sequence). Trimming took 4 bases from V and 3 from J; bases not matched to a gene: 11. This CDR3 contains 16 residues. The CDR3 loop is CASSRTPLAGNYEQYF. In DNA, the CDR3 is TGTGCCAGCAGCCGAACCCCGCTAGCGGGGAACTACGAGCAGTACTTC.

The rearrangement links TRBV5-4 to TRBJ2-1; the match to TRBD2 covers 9 bases. Germline CDR1 reads SGHNT; CDR2 reads YYREEE (reference sequence). This CDR3 has 16 residues. V lost 0 bases to trimming and J lost 8 bases; unmatched junction nucleotides: 9. Here the CDR3 reads CASSLDPSGIGDEQFF. CDR3 bases: TGTGCCAGCAGCTTGGACCCTAGCGGGATAGGGGATGAGCAGTTCTTC.

The chain has TRBV5-5 and TRBJ2-2; 9 bases map to TRBD1. CDR1 and CDR2 (germline): SGHKS, YYEKEE (reference sequence). J gave up 7 bases and V 9 bases, and 10 bases lay outside the gene matches. The CDR3 loop spans 14 amino acids. The CDR3 sequence is CATRDRVSGGELFF. The CDR3, as DNA: TGTGCCACCCGGGACAGGGTCTCCGGCGGGGAGCTGTTTTTT.

This sequence joins TRBV2 and TRBJ2-7, with 12 bases aligning to TRBD2. There are 14 residues in the CDR3. Germline V gene lookup returns CDR1 SNHLY and CDR2 FYNNEI. J lost 5 bases, V lost 8 bases, and 7 bases had no gene match. The CDR3 protein is CASGASGRAHEQYF. CDR3 sequence (DNA): TGTGCCAGCGGAGCTAGCGGGAGGGCCCACGAGCAGTACTTC.